The next 26 T cell receptor beta chains were all read from a single sample in a study of shared clonotypes between healthy human individuals. Sequencing used immunoSEQ multiplex PCR; TCRdb keeps in-frame clones, though not all of them. The sample has hundreds of thousands of clones; around 67% are singletons. The sequenced sample was memory CD4+ T cells sorted from blood. Subset noted: CD45RA-negative fraction. These receptors were taken from a woman in her thirties in good health.

The CDR3 region is CAWSPQSNTEAFF. CDR3 DNA: TGTGCCTGGAGTCCCCAGTCAAACACTGAAGCTTTCTTT. The rearrangement uses TRBV30 and TRBJ1-1; no clear D. V was cut by 2 bases and J by 2 bases, with 9 bases left in between. Germline CDR1 reads GTSNPN; CDR2 reads SVGIG (reference sequence). The CDR3 is 13 residues long. The full variable domain, completed using reference TRBV30 and TRBJ1-1, is SQTIHQWPATLVQPVGSPLSLECTVEGTSNPNLYWYRQAAGRGLQLLFYSVGIGQISSEVPQNLSASRPQDRQFILSSKKLLLSDSGFYLCAWSPQSNTEAFFGQGTRLTVV.

The rearrangement joins TRBV9 to TRBJ2-3; tentative D call: TRBD2 (5 bases). Between the trimmed V and J ends, which lost 0 bases and 0 bases, there was a span of 8 bases. The CDR3 length is 15 residues. Germline CDR1 is SGDLS and CDR2 is YYNGEE. CDR3 sequence: CASSVVGDSTDTQYF. The CDR3 region has the DNA TGTGCCAGCAGCGTAGTGGGAGATAGCACAGATACGCAGTATTTT.

The chain combines TRBV4-1 with TRBJ2-5, with D tentatively TRBD2 (7 bases). CDR3 size: 16 residues. Germline CDR1 and CDR2: MGHRA and YSYEKL. Trimming took off 0 bases at V and 5 bases at J, with 16 bases between the two ends. The CDR3 loop is CASSQDQFGGLETQYF. CDR3 sequence (DNA): TGCGCCAGCAGCCAAGATCAATTCGGGGGGCTGGAGACCCAGTACTTC.

The chain has TRBV5-1 and TRBJ2-1; 15 nucleotides agree with TRBD2. The V segment lost 0 bases and the J segment 10 bases; nucleotides outside the gene matches: 2. The CDR3 is made up of 15 amino acids. The germline V gene has CDR1 SGHRS and CDR2 YFSETQ. The CDR3 reads CASSLGTSGRDEQFF. The CDR3 DNA reads as TGCGCCAGCAGCTTGGGGACTAGCGGGAGGGACGAGCAGTTCTTC.

The rearrangement joins TRBV6-1 to TRBJ1-5; weak D call: TRBD1 (5 bases). Trimming took off 0 bases at V and 6 bases at J, with 18 bases between the two ends. CDR1 and CDR2 from the germline V gene are MNHNS and SASEGT. The CDR3 sequence is 17 residues long. CDR3 sequence: CASSEALRGLGAQPQHF. The DNA of the CDR3 is TGTGCCAGCAGTGAAGCGCTTCGGGGCCTCGGGGCTCAGCCCCAGCATTTT.

This clone was detected once. The rearrangement links TRBV30 to TRBJ1-4; 7 positions agree with TRBD1. V lost 4 bases and J lost 7; bases outside the gene matches: 9. Germline V CDR1 and CDR2: GTSNPN, SVGIG (reference sequence). This CDR3 has 14 amino acids. The CDR3 nucleotides are TGTGCCTGGACGGCCGGGGACAGTCGTGAAAAACTGTTTTTT. Residues: CAWTAGDSREKLFF.

The chain employs TRBV6-6 and TRBJ2-7; 7 bases map to TRBD1. CDR1 is MNHNY, CDR2 SVGAGI, per germline (reference sequence). V was pared by 5 bases and J by 3 bases, with 7 bases of the junction left unmatched. The length of the CDR3 is 14 residues. The CDR3 reads CASSPRGDSYEQYF. CDR3 nucleotides: TGTGCCAGCAGTCCCCGTGGGGACAGCTACGAGCAGTACTTC.

This chain connects TRBV18 to TRBJ2-1; TRBD2 agrees at 14 bases. The V and J ends lost 0 bases and 8 bases, in that order; junction bases with no gene match: 6. The CDR3 runs to 17 residues. CDR1 is KGHSH, CDR2 LQKENI, per germline. CDR3 region: CASSPPGTSGSQYEQFF. The CDR3 bases are TGTGCCAGCTCACCACCCGGGACTAGCGGGAGCCAGTATGAGCAGTTCTTC. Drawing the rest from reference TRBV18 and TRBJ2-1, the complete variable domain is NAGVMQNPRHLVRRRGQEARLRCSPMKGHSHVYWYRQLPEEGLKFMVYLQKENIIDESGMPKERFSAEFPKEGPSILRIQQVVRGDSAAYFCASSPPGTSGSQYEQFFGPGTRLTVL.

CDR3 sequence: CASRPTHANTGELFF. The DNA for the CDR3 is TGTGCCAGCAGACCGACGCATGCGAACACCGGGGAGCTGTTTTTT. This rearrangement joins TRBV6-1 to TRBJ2-2; D gene unclear. This CDR3 contains 15 residues. Germline loops: CDR1 MNHNS, CDR2 SASEGT. V dropped 6 bases and J dropped 0 bases, with 11 bases sitting between them.

This clone has a single count. The CDR3, as DNA: TGTGCCAGCTCACCACCATCAGGGGCCAAGACCCAGTACTTC. Its translation is CASSPPSGAKTQYF. The J gene is TRBJ2-5, the V gene TRBV18; a weak D match, TRBD1 (6 bases). Trimming cost V 0 bases and J 6 bases, with 11 bases left between them. The germline V gene encodes CDR1 KGHSH and CDR2 LQKENI. The CDR3 sequence is 14 residues long.

J is TRBJ2-6 and V is TRBV11-2; 7 nucleotides agree with TRBD1. The CDR3 spans 16 residues. Trimming removed 6 bases from V and 7 bases from J; junction bases left unmatched: 12. CDR1 and CDR2 from the germline V gene are SGHAT and FQNNGV. The CDR3 reads CASRRTGRDRANVLTF. The CDR3 bases are TGTGCCAGCAGACGGACAGGTCGGGACCGAGCCAACGTCCTGACTTTC.

The CDR3 sequence is CASSLVADSGNTIYF. The CDR3 DNA is TGTGCCAGCAGCTTAGTAGCCGACTCTGGAAACACCATATATTTT. The chain joins TRBV7-8 to TRBJ1-3; no firm D call. V gave up 1 base and J gave up 0 bases, with 7 bases separating them. Germline CDR1 and CDR2: SGHVS and FQNEAQ. The CDR3 totals 15 residues.

This chain links TRBV2 with TRBJ2-2, with TRBD2 matching over 8 bases. J was trimmed by 8 bases and V by 5 bases; bases with no gene match: 10. Germline CDR1 and CDR2: SNHLY and FYNNEI. The CDR3 totals 15 residues. Written as DNA, the CDR3 is TGTGCCAGCAGTCGCCGGGAGGGGTGGACTGGGGAGCTGTTTTTT. Protein product: CASSRREGWTGELFF.

The chain recombines TRBV29-1 with TRBJ2-7; D is perhaps TRBD1 or TRBD2 (5 bases each). The CDR3 totals 12 residues. The V and J ends lost 7 bases and 3 bases respectively, with 13 bases between them. Germline CDR1 reads SQVTM; CDR2 reads ANQGSEA. The CDR3 here is CSAGTGNYEQYF. The CDR3 DNA follows: TGCAGCGCGGGGACGGGAAACTACGAGCAGTACTTC.

The chain has TRBV6-5 and TRBJ1-1; D is uncertain. Germline CDR1 and CDR2: MNHEY and SVGAGI. CDR3 length: 15 amino acids. The ends were cut back, 0 bases at V and 10 bases at J, with 18 bases in the middle. The CDR3 sequence: CASSYSRGRFSGAFF. The CDR3 DNA is TGTGCCAGCAGTTACTCGCGGGGTCGGTTCTCAGGAGCTTTCTTT.

In its sample, this clone was seen a few times. The genes are TRBV28 and TRBJ1-2, with D uncertain. Looked up from germline, CDR1 is MDHEN and CDR2 is SYDVKM. This CDR3 has 14 amino acids. The V end was cut by 11 bases, the J end by 8 bases, with 24 bases between. As DNA, the CDR3 is TGTGCCTCTTCCCAGCATCTGGTCTCGGGAGGCTACACCTTC. It codes for CASSQHLVSGGYTF.

The rearrangement joins TRBV29-1 to TRBJ2-5; 12 bases agree with TRBD2. CDR1 is SQVTM and CDR2 is ANQGSEA in the germline V gene. With V trimmed by 4 bases and J by 5 bases, 2 bases remained unmatched. The CDR3 runs to 13 residues. The CDR3 DNA sequence: TGCAGCGTTGTTACTAGCGGGAGGGAGACCCAGTACTTC. Protein: CSVVTSGRETQYF.

The chain uses TRBV19 and TRBJ1-1; no reliable D call. The V and J ends lost 7 bases and 0 bases respectively, with 9 bases between them. Germline CDR1 is LNHDA and CDR2 is SQIVND (reference sequence). The CDR3 has 13 amino acids. The CDR3 region is CASNPLLNTEAFF. Written as DNA, the CDR3 is TGTGCCAGTAACCCTCTCCTGAACACTGAAGCTTTCTTT. The full variable domain, with the rest looked up from reference TRBV19 and TRBJ1-1, is DGGITQSPKYLFRKEGQNVTLSCEQNLNHDAMYWYRQDPGQGLRLIYYSQIVNDFQKGDIAEGYSVSREKKESFPLTVTSAQKNPTAFYLCASNPLLNTEAFFGQGTRLTVV.

This chain joins TRBV28 and TRBJ1-2; maybe TRBD1 (6 bases). The germline V gene encodes CDR1 MDHEN and CDR2 SYDVKM. The CDR3 covers 15 residues. Trimming stripped 3 bases from V and 2 bases from J, with 13 bases between. CDR3 sequence (DNA): TGTGCCAGCAGTTTGAATCCCCAGGGGAACTATGGCTACACCTTC. Its translation is CASSLNPQGNYGYTF.

The chain links TRBV7-8 to TRBJ2-3, with 7 bases aligning to TRBD2. The germline V gene encodes CDR1 SGHVS and CDR2 FQNEAQ. The CDR3 totals 17 residues. With 5 bases clipped from V and 5 bases from J, the junction kept 16 bases outside the gene matches. CDR3 in amino acids: CASSPAGRERGGDTQYF. The CDR3 bases are TGTGCCAGCAGCCCAGCGGGGCGGGAGAGGGGCGGAGATACGCAGTATTTT.

The genes are TRBV7-8 and TRBJ2-2; D remains unclear. CDR3 length: 16 residues. Looked up from germline, CDR1 is SGHVS and CDR2 is FQNEAQ. V lost 5 bases to trimming and J lost 6 bases, with 19 bases between them. In DNA, the CDR3 is TGTGCCAGCAGCCCCACCGGCGGCCCCAGCGCCGGGGAGCTGTTTTTT. Protein product: CASSPTGGPSAGELFF. Full variable domain (rest looked up from reference TRBV7-8 and TRBJ2-2): GAGVSQSPRYKVAKRGQDVALRCDPISGHVSLFWYQQALGQGPEFLTYFQNEAQLDKSGLPSDRFFAERPEGSVSTLKIQRTQQEDSAVYLCASSPTGGPSAGELFFGEGSRLTVL.

J is TRBJ2-6 and V is TRBV4-1; weak D call: TRBD2 (6 bases). Germline-derived CDR1 and CDR2 are MGHRA and YSYEKL. Between the trimmed V and J ends, which lost 3 bases and 4 bases, there was a span of 19 bases. CDR3 length equals 18 residues. The CDR3 loop is CASSQVGHIAEGANVLTF. The CDR3 DNA follows: TGCGCCAGCAGCCAGGTGGGTCACATAGCGGAGGGGGCCAACGTCCTGACTTTC.

This clone was found a few times. This chain uses TRBV29-1 with TRBJ2-5, with D possibly being TRBD2 (6 bases). Trimming left V 7 bases short and J 7 bases short, with 13 bases between. The CDR3 contains 11 residues. Germline CDR1 is SQVTM and CDR2 is ANQGSEA. The CDR3 DNA follows: TGCAGCGGGGGGGAAGGTGTGACCCAGTACTTC. Encoded protein: CSGGEGVTQYF.

This sequence joins TRBV6-5 and TRBJ1-2; TRBD1 aligns across 11 bases. There are 15 residues in the CDR3. CDR1 and CDR2 (germline): MNHEY, SVGAGI. V shed 5 bases, J shed 5 bases, and the junction held 7 bases outside the gene matches. CDR3 in amino acids: CASSLGQGASYGYTF. The CDR3 coding sequence is TGTGCCAGCAGTCTTGGACAGGGGGCGTCATATGGCTACACCTTC.

In this sample, this clone turned up once. This chain joins TRBV6-1 and TRBJ2-5; 7 nucleotides line up with TRBD2. V was clipped by 7 bases and J by 5 bases; unmatched bases: 10. This CDR3 spans 14 amino acids. Germline CDR1 is MNHNS and CDR2 is SASEGT. The CDR3 loop reads CASNHGGGEETQYF. CDR3 DNA sequence: TGTGCCAGCAATCACGGCGGGGGAGAGGAGACCCAGTACTTC.

The J gene is TRBJ2-7, the V gene TRBV5-1; 8 bases are a match to TRBD2. From germline, CDR1 is SGHRS and CDR2 YFSETQ. This CDR3 region has 14 residues. V gave up 4 bases and J gave up 3 bases; unmatched junction bases: 6. The CDR3 region is CASSLEREYYEQYF. In DNA, the CDR3 is TGCGCCAGCAGCCTGGAGCGGGAGTACTACGAGCAGTACTTC.